The 12 T cell receptor beta chains below all came from one sample that was sequenced in a study of T cell changes during pregnancy in multiple sclerosis. Sequencing used immunoSEQ multiplex PCR; TCRdb keeps in-frame clones, though not all of them. The sample records 35,000 or so clones, 90% to 95% being singletons. The specimen was CD4+ T cells from peripheral blood mononuclear cells, collected in the first trimester of pregnancy. These TCRs come from a female donor with multiple sclerosis, enrolled in a pregnancy study.

The genes are TRBV19 and TRBJ2-1; D call uncertain. The CDR3 spans 11 residues. In germline, CDR1 is LNHDA, CDR2 SQIVND (reference sequence). The germline V and J ends were trimmed by 3 bases and 7 bases, with 4 bases remaining between them. CDR3 loop: CASSIRNEQFF. The CDR3 DNA follows: TGTGCCAGTAGTATCAGGAATGAGCAGTTCTTC.

V is TRBV19 and J is TRBJ2-5; 8 bases are shared with TRBD2. V was clipped by 4 bases and J by 5 bases; unmatched bases: 9. This CDR3 region has 15 residues. Germline V lookup: CDR1 LNHDA, CDR2 SQIVND (reference sequence). CDR3 region: CASSRLARLGETQYF. The CDR3 region has the DNA TGTGCCAGTAGTAGACTAGCGCGGCTGGGGGAGACCCAGTACTTC.

The genes are TRBV6-1 and TRBJ2-3, with D maybe TRBD2 (6 bases). Germline lookup yields CDR1 MNHNS and CDR2 SASEGT. V lost 8 bases and J 3 bases, leaving 12 bases between the germline ends. This CDR3 spans 13 amino acids. CDR3 coding DNA: TGTGCCAGCGTCATTGGGGGGACAGATACGCAGTATTTT. Translated, it gives CASVIGGTDTQYF.

V gene TRBV7-9 combines with J gene TRBJ1-2; no reliable D call. Trimming removed 5 bases at V and 2 bases at J, with 15 bases between. The CDR3 is made up of 15 amino acids. CDR1 is SEHNR, CDR2 FQNEAQ, per germline (reference sequence). The CDR3 loop is CASSLALGGNYGYTF. Written as DNA, the CDR3 is TGTGCCAGCAGCCTGGCCCTTGGAGGCAACTATGGCTACACCTTC.

This CDR3 reads CASSLPGLGSYEQYF. The CDR3 DNA is TGTGCCAGCAGCCTTCCGGGACTAGGCTCCTACGAGCAGTACTTC. This chain joins TRBV28 and TRBJ2-7; 8 bases are shared with TRBD2. Germline CDR1 MDHEN, CDR2 SYDVKM. The CDR3 has 15 amino acids. V trimming: 6 bases; J trimming: 0 bases; junction bases outside the gene matches: 7.

The CDR3 region is CASSPRQTGGTEAFF. CDR3 nucleotides: TGTGCCAGCAGCCCACGGCAGACCGGGGGTACTGAAGCTTTCTTT. The chain carries TRBV9 and TRBJ1-1; maybe TRBD1 (5 bases). Trimming cost V 4 bases and J 5 bases, with 18 bases left between them. This CDR3 contains 15 residues. CDR1 is SGDLS, CDR2 YYNGEE, per germline.

V and J are TRBV6-9 and TRBJ2-7; the match to TRBD1 covers 8 bases. The V gene's germline CDR1 is MNHGY and CDR2 SVAAGI. The CDR3 length is 15 residues. V shed 0 bases, J shed 4 bases, and the junction held 5 bases outside the gene matches. The CDR3 DNA follows: TGTGCCAGCAGTTATTCTTCCGGACAGGGTTACGAGCAGTACTTC. Protein product: CASSYSSGQGYEQYF.

The chain has TRBV5-1 and TRBJ1-5; a possible D gene is TRBD1 (6 bases). The CDR3 sequence is 14 residues long. With 4 bases removed from V and 7 bases from J, the gap between germline ends came to 15 bases. Germline assignment: CDR1 SGHRS and CDR2 YFSETQ. The CDR3: CASSATGGGQPQHF. As DNA, the CDR3 is TGCGCCAGCAGCGCCACCGGTGGGGGCCAGCCCCAGCATTTT.

The chain recombines TRBV4-3 with TRBJ2-3; 12 nucleotides match TRBD1. V trimming: 4 bases; J trimming: 2 bases; junction bases outside the gene matches: 1. The germline CDR1 and CDR2 sequences are LGHNA and YSLEER. The CDR3 consists of 15 residues. This CDR3 is CASSPGQGATDTQYF. CDR3 DNA sequence: TGCGCCAGCAGCCCGGGACAGGGGGCCACAGATACGCAGTATTTT.

The V and J genes are TRBV7-9 and TRBJ2-7; D may be TRBD2 (6 bases). CDR1 and CDR2 from the germline V gene are SEHNR and FQNEAQ (reference sequence). The V end was cut by 5 bases, the J end by 7 bases, with 18 bases between. The CDR3 runs 14 residues. As DNA, the CDR3 is TGTGCCAGCAGCCATTCGGGACTGACTAATGAGCAGTACTTC. Its translation: CASSHSGLTNEQYF.

The chain links TRBV18 to TRBJ2-7; 7 nucleotides match TRBD1. V lost 4 bases, J lost 2 bases, and 2 bases stayed unmatched. The CDR3 spans 13 residues. Germline CDR1 and CDR2: KGHSH and LQKENI. This chain's CDR3 is CASSRQGAYEQYF. In DNA form, the CDR3 reads TGTGCCAGCTCACGACAGGGTGCCTACGAGCAGTACTTC. Variable domain in full (rest from reference TRBV18 and TRBJ2-7): NAGVMQNPRHLVRRRGQEARLRCSPMKGHSHVYWYRQLPEEGLKFMVYLQKENIIDESGMPKERFSAEFPKEGPSILRIQQVVRGDSAAYFCASSRQGAYEQYFGPGTRLTVT.

The chain employs TRBV6-1 and TRBJ2-1; 7 bases map to TRBD2. Trimming took 8 bases from V and 7 from J; bases not matched to a gene: 8. The CDR3 totals 13 residues. Germline V gene data show CDR1 as MNHNS and CDR2 as SASEGT. For the CDR3, the DNA is TGTGCCAGCGGTGCGGGAGTACAGAATGAGCAGTTCTTC. Translation: CASGAGVQNEQFF.